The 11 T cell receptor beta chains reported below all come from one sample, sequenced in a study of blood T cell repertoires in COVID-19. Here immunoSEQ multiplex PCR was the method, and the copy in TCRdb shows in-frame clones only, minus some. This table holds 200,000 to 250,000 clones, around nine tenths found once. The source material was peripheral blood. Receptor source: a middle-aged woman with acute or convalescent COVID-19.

The CDR3 DNA reads as TGTGCCAGCAGTGGGTCTAGCGGGGGGGCAGATACGCAGTATTTT. Amino acid sequence: CASSGSSGGADTQYF. The V gene is TRBV2, the J gene TRBJ2-3, with 12 bases matching TRBD2. This CDR3 is 15 amino acids long. With V trimmed by 4 bases and J by 4 bases, 3 bases remained unmatched. Per the germline V gene, CDR1 is SNHLY and CDR2 is FYNNEI.

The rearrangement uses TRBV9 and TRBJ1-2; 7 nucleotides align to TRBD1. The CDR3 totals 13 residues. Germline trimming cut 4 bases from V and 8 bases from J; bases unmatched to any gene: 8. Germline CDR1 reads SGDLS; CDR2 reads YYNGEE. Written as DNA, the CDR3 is TGTGCCAGCAGCCTAACAGGGGAAGGGGGCTACACCTTC. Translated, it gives CASSLTGEGGYTF.

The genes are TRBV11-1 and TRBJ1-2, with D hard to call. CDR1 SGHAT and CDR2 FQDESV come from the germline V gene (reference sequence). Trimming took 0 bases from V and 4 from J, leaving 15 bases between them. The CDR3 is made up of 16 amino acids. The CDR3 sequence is CASSLADSARTYGYTF. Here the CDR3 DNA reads TGTGCCAGCAGCTTAGCGGACTCAGCCCGCACCTATGGCTACACCTTC.

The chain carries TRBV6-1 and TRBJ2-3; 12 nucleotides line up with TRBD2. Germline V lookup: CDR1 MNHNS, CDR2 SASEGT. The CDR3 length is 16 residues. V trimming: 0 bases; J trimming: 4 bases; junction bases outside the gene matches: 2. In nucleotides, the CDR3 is TGTGCCAGCAGTGAAGCGGCTAGCGGGGGGGCAGATACGCAGTATTTT. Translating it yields CASSEAASGGADTQYF.

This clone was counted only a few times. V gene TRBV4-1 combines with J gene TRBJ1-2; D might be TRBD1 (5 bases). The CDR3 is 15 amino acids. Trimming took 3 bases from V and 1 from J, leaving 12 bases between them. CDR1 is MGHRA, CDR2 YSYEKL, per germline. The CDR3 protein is CASSHPDSINYGYTF. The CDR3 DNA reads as TGCGCCAGCAGCCACCCCGACAGTATTAACTATGGCTACACCTTC.

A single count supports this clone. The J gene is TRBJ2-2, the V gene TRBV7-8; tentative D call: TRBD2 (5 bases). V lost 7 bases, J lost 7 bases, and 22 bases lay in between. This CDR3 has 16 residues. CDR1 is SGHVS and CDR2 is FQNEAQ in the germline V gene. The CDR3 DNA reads TGTGCCAGCAACCCTTCGGGGAAGGGATATGGCGGGGAGCTGTTTTTT. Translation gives CASNPSGKGYGGELFF.

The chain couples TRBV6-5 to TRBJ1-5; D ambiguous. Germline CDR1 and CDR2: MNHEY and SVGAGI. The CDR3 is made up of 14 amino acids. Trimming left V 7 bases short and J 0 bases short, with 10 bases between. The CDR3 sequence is CASIRGYSNQPQHF. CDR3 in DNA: TGTGCCAGCATACGGGGTTATAGCAATCAGCCCCAGCATTTT.

DNA for the CDR3: TGCGCCAGCAGCATTACAGGGCCCCAAGAGACCCAGTACTTC. Protein sequence: CASSITGPQETQYF. This chain connects TRBV5-1 to TRBJ2-5; D is perhaps TRBD1 (6 bases). The CDR3 covers 14 residues. Germline-derived CDR1 and CDR2 are SGHRS and YFSETQ. V was trimmed by 4 bases and J by 1 base, leaving 11 bases between them.

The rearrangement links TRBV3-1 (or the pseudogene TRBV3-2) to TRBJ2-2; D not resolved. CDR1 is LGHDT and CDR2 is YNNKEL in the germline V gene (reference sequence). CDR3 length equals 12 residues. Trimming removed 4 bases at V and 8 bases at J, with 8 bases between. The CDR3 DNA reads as TGTGCCAGCAGCCTTTCTGTGGGGGAGCTGTTTTTT. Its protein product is CASSLSVGELFF.

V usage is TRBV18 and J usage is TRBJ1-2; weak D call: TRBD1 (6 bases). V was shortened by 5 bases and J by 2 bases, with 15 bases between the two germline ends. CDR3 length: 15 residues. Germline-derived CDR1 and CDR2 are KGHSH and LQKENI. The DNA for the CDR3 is TGTGCCAGCTCAAAGACAGGACAGCACAACTATGGCTACACCTTC. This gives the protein CASSKTGQHNYGYTF. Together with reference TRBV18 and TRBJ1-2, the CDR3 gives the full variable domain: NAGVMQNPRHLVRRRGQEARLRCSPMKGHSHVYWYRQLPEEGLKFMVYLQKENIIDESGMPKERFSAEFPKEGPSILRIQQVVRGDSAAYFCASSKTGQHNYGYTFGSGTRLTVV.

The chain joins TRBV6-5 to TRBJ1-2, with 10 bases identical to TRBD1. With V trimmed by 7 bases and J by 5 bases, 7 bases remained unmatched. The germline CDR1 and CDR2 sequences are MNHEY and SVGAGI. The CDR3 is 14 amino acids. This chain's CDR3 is CASTRDRGPYGYTF. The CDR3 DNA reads TGTGCCAGCACAAGGGACAGGGGACCTTATGGCTACACCTTC.